The 5 T cell receptor beta chains given below trace back to one sample, sequenced in a study of metastatic and nonmetastatic thyroid tumors. MiXCR reprocessed the PCR reads for TCRdb. The table shows approximately 86,000 clones, with under 15% occurring only once. No patient received treatment before thyroid surgery. Sequencing was done on a sample of tumor tissue. These receptors originate from a female donor with papillary thyroid cancer or a benign thyroid nodule (not recorded which). Some clones in this sample may be carry-over from other donors' samples.

The table lists this clone with a few counts. A read error is possible here, since a much larger clone lies one base away. V usage is TRBV6-1 and J usage is TRBJ1-4; D is unresolved. The CDR3 is made up of 15 amino acids. In germline, CDR1 is MNHNS, CDR2 SASEGT. The chain's CDR3 is CASIMPGLGNEKLLF. CDR3 nucleotide sequence: TGTGCCAGCATTATGCCGGGCCTCGGTAATGAAAAACTGCTTTTT.

This clone was seen ten or more times. This chain joins TRBV5-1 and TRBJ2-7; 8 bases align to TRBD1. The CDR3 runs 14 residues. V was pared by 3 bases and J by 5 bases, with 7 bases of the junction left unmatched. CDR1 is SGHRS, CDR2 YFSETQ, per germline. The CDR3 protein is CASSYGDRSNEQYF. The DNA for the CDR3 is TGCGCCAGCAGCTACGGGGACAGGTCTAACGAGCAGTACTTC.

This clone was counted ten times or more. The chain recombines TRBV12-3 or TRBV12-4 with TRBJ2-7, with TRBD1 as a possible D gene (6 bases). The CDR3 loop spans 14 amino acids. The germline V and J ends were trimmed by 3 bases and 4 bases, with 13 bases remaining between them. In DNA, the CDR3 is TGTGCCAGCAGTTTGACAGGAGGACTTTACGAGCAGTACTTC. It codes for CASSLTGGLYEQYF.

This clone occurred a few times. The sample contains more than one DNA sequence encoding this CDR3. This chain links TRBV21-1 with TRBJ2-1; no check of the table's D call, TRBD1, against the DNA was made. TRBV21-1 represents a pseudogene. This CDR3 contains 19 residues. CDR3 nucleotides: TGTGCCAGCAGCGCAGGTCTCCCCGGACGGACCCACACCTACAATGAGCAGTTCTTC. Amino acids: CASSAGLPGRTHTYNEQFF.

V gene TRBV18 combines with J gene TRBJ1-5, with 9 nucleotides matching TRBD1. V shed 8 bases and J 4 bases; nucleotides not matched to a gene: 3. The CDR3 is 13 residues long. Germline V gene lookup returns CDR1 KGHSH and CDR2 LQKENI. The CDR3 region is CASGTGQNQPQHF. The CDR3 nucleotides read TGTGCCAGCGGGACAGGGCAGAATCAGCCCCAGCATTTT.